This T cell receptor (beta chain) emerged from a study of Ad26.COV2.S vaccination and SARS-CoV-2 variants. General observations from the study: Spike-specific TCR breadth was greater after Ad26.COV2.S than placebo.

This CDR3 is built from 13 residues. Germline CDR1 is MDHEN and CDR2 is SYDVKM. Trimming removed 11 bases from V and 0 bases from J, with 13 bases in between. The protocol was immunoSEQ multiplex PCR, while the TCRdb copy is restricted to in-frame clones and leaves out a portion. The sample contains roughly 500,000 clones, roughly nine tenths of which appear only once. Specified treatment: around 19 received Ad26.COV2.S at low or high dose, single or two shots; a few received placebo; per-sample allocation not given. On day 63 after the first injection, vaccine and placebo recipients gave samples. This Boston cohort included adults aged 18-55 years. This clone was counted once. The antigen is not known.

Sequencing was performed on peripheral blood, taken in a trial of Ad26.COV2.S vaccine versus placebo. This chain joins TRBV28 and TRBJ1-2; D not certain. This clonotype originated in a person aged 18-65 years who received the Ad26.COV2.S COVID-19 vaccine or a placebo. The chain's CDR3 is CAAKRAANYGYTF. In DNA form, the CDR3 reads TGTGCCGCCAAAAGGGCGGCTAACTATGGCTACACCTTC.